The rows below give T cell receptor beta chains drawn from one sample of a study of blood T cell repertoires in COVID-19. The protocol was immunoSEQ multiplex PCR, while the TCRdb copy is restricted to in-frame clones and leaves out a portion. The sample includes roughly 310,000 clones, about 89% seen only once; the top ten take over 9%. Material: PBMCs or T cells enriched from blood (not recorded which). These receptors were obtained from a middle-aged woman who had recovered from COVID-19. Each CDR3 is given with its conserved first and last residue. Fields, in order: J gene, clone size, V gene, D gene, CDR3 protein, CDR3 DNA. The D gene is left open where the match is weak. Size tells how often a clone was seen (once, few, many) or the class of an expanded clone, and some rows leave it out.

j_call: TRBJ2-2; clone_size: NA; v_call: TRBV28; d_call: TRBD1; cdr3_aa: CASRRTGGNTGELFF; cdr3_nt: TGTGCCAGCAGACGAACAGGGGGCAACACCGGGGAGCTGTTTTTT
j_call: TRBJ1-1; clone_size: NA; v_call: TRBV6-5; d_call: NA; cdr3_aa: CASSPTGFEAFF; cdr3_nt: TGTGCCAGCAGCCCCACGGGTTTTGAAGCTTTCTTT
j_call: TRBJ1-1; clone_size: NA; v_call: TRBV9; d_call: NA; cdr3_aa: CASSVTTHTEAFF; cdr3_nt: TGTGCCAGCAGCGTAACGACTCACACTGAAGCTTTCTTT
j_call: TRBJ1-3; clone_size: NA; v_call: TRBV29-1; d_call: NA; cdr3_aa: CSVVAPPGNTIYF; cdr3_nt: TGCAGCGTTGTGGCCCCGCCTGGAAACACCATATATTTT
j_call: TRBJ1-2; clone_size: NA; v_call: TRBV18; d_call: TRBD1; cdr3_aa: CASSPDRDYGYTF; cdr3_nt: TGTGCCAGCTCACCCGACAGGGACTATGGCTACACCTTC
j_call: TRBJ2-1; clone_size: NA; v_call: TRBV24-1; d_call: TRBD2; cdr3_aa: CATSDSSAGEGNNEQFF; cdr3_nt: TGTGCCACCAGTGATTCCTCAGCGGGAGAAGGCAACAATGAGCAGTTCTTC
j_call: TRBJ2-5; clone_size: NA; v_call: TRBV11-3; d_call: TRBD1; cdr3_aa: CASSSRGQGETQYF; cdr3_nt: TGTGCCAGCAGCTCCAGGGGGCAAGGGGAGACCCAGTACTTC
j_call: TRBJ2-5; clone_size: NA; v_call: TRBV18; d_call: NA; cdr3_aa: CASSLSPDSQQETQYF; cdr3_nt: TGTGCCAGCTCACTGAGCCCCGATTCCCAACAAGAGACCCAGTACTTC
j_call: TRBJ2-1; clone_size: few; v_call: TRBV5-1; d_call: TRBD1; cdr3_aa: CASSPHRRGLQEGSYNEQFF; cdr3_nt: TGCGCCAGCAGTCCTCATCGCAGGGGGCTACAGGAAGGCTCCTACAATGAGCAGTTCTTC
j_call: TRBJ2-7; clone_size: NA; v_call: TRBV11-2; d_call: TRBD1; cdr3_aa: CASSLGDRANF; cdr3_nt: TGTGCCAGCAGCTTAGGGGACAGGGCGAACTTC
j_call: TRBJ1-5; clone_size: NA; v_call: TRBV12-3/TRBV12-4; d_call: NA; cdr3_aa: CASRGEGQPQHF; cdr3_nt: TGTGCCAGCAGAGGGGAGGGACAGCCCCAGCATTTT
j_call: TRBJ1-1; clone_size: NA; v_call: TRBV7-8; d_call: NA; cdr3_aa: CASSLYYSGEVDTEAFF; cdr3_nt: TGTGCCAGCAGCCTCTACTACTCAGGGGAAGTTGACACTGAAGCTTTCTTT
j_call: TRBJ2-1; clone_size: NA; v_call: TRBV7-9; d_call: TRBD1; cdr3_aa: CASSQLTTGQGGEQFF; cdr3_nt: TGTGCCAGCAGCCAACTTACCACGGGACAGGGAGGTGAGCAGTTCTTC
j_call: TRBJ2-1; clone_size: NA; v_call: TRBV20-1; d_call: NA; cdr3_aa: CSATGRNEQFF; cdr3_nt: TGCAGTGCCACGGGGAGGAATGAGCAGTTCTTC
j_call: TRBJ1-5; clone_size: NA; v_call: TRBV5-8; d_call: TRBD1; cdr3_aa: CASSRSTGGYQPQHF; cdr3_nt: TGTGCCAGCAGCCGATCGACAGGGGGGTATCAGCCCCAGCATTTT
j_call: TRBJ2-1; clone_size: NA; v_call: TRBV5-6; d_call: TRBD1; cdr3_aa: CASSLGTGNEQFF; cdr3_nt: TGTGCCAGCAGCTTGGGGACAGGTAATGAGCAGTTCTTC
j_call: TRBJ2-1; clone_size: once; v_call: TRBV7-2; d_call: TRBD2; cdr3_aa: CASSVLGGGREQFF; cdr3_nt: TGTGCCAGCAGCGTTCTCGGGGGAGGGAGGGAGCAGTTCTTC
j_call: TRBJ1-2; clone_size: once; v_call: TRBV5-1; d_call: NA; cdr3_aa: CASSLVLDYGYTF; cdr3_nt: TGCGCCAGCAGCTTGGTGCTAGATTATGGCTACACCTTC
j_call: TRBJ2-7; clone_size: few; v_call: TRBV4-1; d_call: TRBD1; cdr3_aa: CASSLRDRGDEQYF; cdr3_nt: TGCGCCAGCAGCCTCCGGGACAGGGGCGACGAGCAGTACTTC
j_call: TRBJ2-5; clone_size: NA; v_call: TRBV30; d_call: NA; cdr3_aa: CAWTLTGTSQETQYF; cdr3_nt: TGTGCCTGGACCCTGACAGGAACATCCCAAGAGACCCAGTACTTC
j_call: TRBJ1-4; clone_size: NA; v_call: TRBV12-3/TRBV12-4; d_call: NA; cdr3_aa: CGSTLFVGEKLFF; cdr3_nt: TGTGGCTCTACCCTATTTGTCGGTGAAAAACTGTTTTTT
j_call: TRBJ1-2; clone_size: NA; v_call: TRBV7-9; d_call: NA; cdr3_aa: CASSPNKQDGYGYTF; cdr3_nt: TGTGCCAGCAGCCCTAACAAACAGGATGGCTATGGCTACACCTTC
j_call: TRBJ2-7; clone_size: NA; v_call: TRBV18; d_call: NA; cdr3_aa: CASSPARATDYEQYF; cdr3_nt: TGTGCCAGCTCACCAGCGAGGGCAACTGACTACGAGCAGTACTTC
j_call: TRBJ1-2; clone_size: NA; v_call: TRBV19; d_call: NA; cdr3_aa: CASSPTAGYGYTF; cdr3_nt: TGTGCCAGTAGTCCCACGGCAGGGTATGGCTACACCTTC
j_call: TRBJ2-5; clone_size: NA; v_call: TRBV10-3; d_call: NA; cdr3_aa: CAISESVGLQTQYF; cdr3_nt: TGTGCCATCAGTGAGTCAGTGGGACTGCAGACCCAGTACTTC
j_call: TRBJ2-1; clone_size: NA; v_call: TRBV15; d_call: TRBD2; cdr3_aa: CATSSRDYAFGGQFF; cdr3_nt: TGTGCCACCAGCAGCCGGGACTACGCGTTCGGGGGGCAGTTCTTC
j_call: TRBJ2-7; clone_size: NA; v_call: TRBV10-2; d_call: NA; cdr3_aa: CASSQRGQNYEQYF; cdr3_nt: TGCGCCAGCAGTCAACGTGGGCAGAACTACGAGCAGTACTTC
j_call: TRBJ1-1; clone_size: NA; v_call: TRBV5-4; d_call: NA; cdr3_aa: CASSLVPDGGTEAFF; cdr3_nt: TGTGCCAGCAGCTTGGTGCCTGACGGGGGGACTGAAGCTTTCTTT
j_call: TRBJ2-1; clone_size: NA; v_call: TRBV5-1; d_call: TRBD2; cdr3_aa: CASSAVLAGNNEQFF; cdr3_nt: TGCGCCAGCAGCGCCGTTCTAGCGGGGAACAATGAGCAGTTCTTC
j_call: TRBJ2-1; clone_size: NA; v_call: TRBV27; d_call: NA; cdr3_aa: CASSEGSGTYNEQFF; cdr3_nt: TGTGCCAGCAGCGAGGGCAGTGGGACCTACAATGAGCAGTTCTTC
j_call: TRBJ1-4; clone_size: NA; v_call: TRBV7-2; d_call: NA; cdr3_aa: CASSPGDGSNEKLFF; cdr3_nt: TGTGCCAGCAGCCCAGGGGACGGTTCCAATGAAAAACTGTTTTTT
j_call: TRBJ2-7; clone_size: NA; v_call: TRBV28; d_call: NA; cdr3_aa: CASKPPGELRDEQYF; cdr3_nt: TGTGCCAGCAAGCCTCCGGGGGAGCTCAGGGACGAGCAGTACTTC
j_call: TRBJ2-7; clone_size: NA; v_call: TRBV5-6; d_call: TRBD2; cdr3_aa: CASSLLAAPYEQYF; cdr3_nt: TGTGCCAGCAGCTTACTAGCGGCCCCCTACGAGCAGTACTTC
j_call: TRBJ2-5; clone_size: NA; v_call: TRBV4-1; d_call: NA; cdr3_aa: CASSQEPGSQETQYF; cdr3_nt: TGCGCCAGCAGCCAGGAACCGGGATCCCAAGAGACCCAGTACTTC
j_call: TRBJ2-1; clone_size: NA; v_call: TRBV12-5; d_call: TRBD2; cdr3_aa: CASGQLAGINEQFF; cdr3_nt: TGTGCTAGTGGTCAACTAGCGGGGATCAATGAGCAGTTCTTC
j_call: TRBJ1-1; clone_size: NA; v_call: TRBV7-3; d_call: NA; cdr3_aa: CASSYGRNTEAFF; cdr3_nt: TGTGCCAGCAGCTATGGGCGGAACACTGAAGCTTTCTTT
j_call: TRBJ1-5; clone_size: few; v_call: TRBV28; d_call: TRBD1; cdr3_aa: CASSSRDRGRNQPQHF; cdr3_nt: TGTGCCAGCAGTTCCCGGGACAGGGGGCGCAATCAGCCCCAGCATTTT
j_call: TRBJ1-6; clone_size: NA; v_call: TRBV4-3; d_call: NA; cdr3_aa: CASSQEGTGHSPLHF; cdr3_nt: TGCGCCAGCAGCCAAGAGGGAACAGGACATTCACCCCTCCACTTT
j_call: TRBJ2-2; clone_size: NA; v_call: TRBV7-9; d_call: TRBD2; cdr3_aa: CASSQIAGLSGELFF; cdr3_nt: TGTGCCAGCAGCCAAATAGCGGGCTTGTCCGGGGAGCTGTTTTTT
j_call: TRBJ2-1; clone_size: NA; v_call: TRBV9; d_call: NA; cdr3_aa: CASSVAFDGGVRYNEQFF; cdr3_nt: TGTGCCAGCAGCGTAGCTTTTGATGGAGGGGTACGTTACAATGAGCAGTTCTTC